Below, 18 T cell receptor beta chains from the same sample are listed, as sequenced in a study of blood T cell repertoires in COVID-19 (dated by TCRdb to the early 2020s). Libraries were made using the immunoSEQ multiplex PCR assay. TCRdb obtained this table from immuneACCESS and retained in-frame rearrangements with V and J assigned. These tables miss some clones; where compared with another copy, unresolved V genes account for less than half of the shortfall, and the remainder is unexplained. Here the sample has about 310,000 clones; around 84% occur a single time. Over 1% of the sample is held by the ten biggest clonotypes. The sample taken for sequencing was peripheral blood. The source of these receptors is a man between 65 and 85 years old with acute or convalescent COVID-19.

V gene TRBV29-1 combines with J gene TRBJ2-2, with D perhaps matching TRBD1 (5 bases). The CDR3 consists of 13 residues. Germline CDR1 SQVTM, CDR2 ANQGSEA. Trimming stripped 3 bases from V and 2 bases from J, with 7 bases between. The CDR3 spells CSVDGANTGELFF. Here the CDR3 DNA reads TGCAGCGTTGATGGGGCAAACACCGGGGAGCTGTTTTTT.

The chain joins TRBV6-5 to TRBJ1-2, with D hard to call. The CDR3 length is 15 residues. Per the germline V gene, CDR1 is MNHEY and CDR2 is SVGAGI. The V gene lost 0 bases and the J gene lost 2 bases, with 10 bases spanning the gap. The CDR3 here is CASSYSRTGNYGYTF. The DNA for the CDR3 is TGTGCCAGCAGTTACTCCAGGACGGGAAACTATGGCTACACCTTC.

This chain joins TRBV6-1 and TRBJ2-1; possible D gene TRBD2, 5 bases. Germline V gene data show CDR1 as MNHNS and CDR2 as SASEGT. V lost 0 bases to trimming and J lost 3 bases, with 9 bases between them. The CDR3 is 15 amino acids. The CDR3 protein is CASSEAVAGYNEQFF. DNA of the CDR3: TGTGCCAGCAGTGAAGCGGTTGCGGGCTACAATGAGCAGTTCTTC.

This clone appeared once. V and J are TRBV29-1 and TRBJ1-1; D perhaps matches TRBD1 (5 bases). Trimming shortened V by 4 bases and J by 6 bases, and 12 bases separated the two germline ends. The CDR3 consists of 12 residues. The germline V gene has CDR1 SQVTM and CDR2 ANQGSEA. CDR3 DNA sequence: TGCAGCGTTGGACAGTTGGCCGCTGAAGCTTTCTTT. Protein: CSVGQLAAEAFF.

This clone was picked up a small number of times. V is TRBV7-2 and J is TRBJ2-7, with TRBD1 identical over 11 bases. Germline-derived CDR1 and CDR2 are SGHTA and FQGNSA. J lost 7 bases, V lost 6 bases, and 11 bases had no gene match. The CDR3 sequence is 15 residues long. CDR3: CASRTPGTGGREQYF. The CDR3 bases are TGTGCCAGCAGAACCCCCGGGACAGGGGGGAGGGAGCAGTACTTC.

This clone has a handful of counts. This chain joins TRBV24-1 and TRBJ1-2; D remains unclear. The V and J ends lost 4 bases and 7 bases respectively, with 15 bases between them. Germline CDR1 is KGHDR and CDR2 is SFDVKD. This CDR3 is built from 14 residues. The CDR3 nucleotides read TGTGCCACCAGTGACTTACTTGGCAGCGGTGGCTACACCTTC. Translation: CATSDLLGSGGYTF.

The chain employs TRBV6-1 and TRBJ1-1; 7 bases align to TRBD1. Looked up from germline, CDR1 is MNHNS and CDR2 is SASEGT. The CDR3 is made up of 14 amino acids. Trimming removed 3 bases from V and 13 bases from J; junction bases left unmatched: 14. CDR3 sequence: CASSDLRGTVRNFF. The CDR3 region has the DNA TGTGCCAGCAGTGACCTCAGGGGGACTGTGAGGAATTTCTTT.

V gene TRBV6-5 combines with J gene TRBJ2-3; possible D gene TRBD2, 5 bases. The V gene's germline CDR1 is MNHEY and CDR2 SVGAGI. V shed 7 bases and J shed 0 bases, with 11 bases lying between them. The length of the CDR3 is 14 residues. CDR3 loop: CASTLLGSTDTQYF. The CDR3 region has the DNA TGTGCCAGCACCCTACTAGGGAGCACAGATACGCAGTATTTT.

V gene TRBV7-2 combines with J gene TRBJ2-7; 8 nucleotides match TRBD1. This CDR3 has 14 amino acids. V gave up 1 base and J gave up 7 bases; unmatched junction bases: 6. Looked up from germline, CDR1 is SGHTA and CDR2 is FQGNSA. For the CDR3, the DNA is TGTGCCAGCAGCTTAGGGACAGGGCCAAGGGAGCAGTACTTC. Its protein product is CASSLGTGPREQYF. The whole variable domain, remainder taken from reference TRBV7-2 and TRBJ2-7, is GAGVSQSPSNKVTEKGKDVELRCDPISGHTALYWYRQSLGQGLEFLIYFQGNSAPDKSGLPSDRFSAERTGGSVSTLTIQRTQQEDSAVYLCASSLGTGPREQYFGPGTRLTVT.

This clone is a singleton in its sample. The rearrangement uses TRBV4-1 and TRBJ2-7, with 11 bases fitting TRBD2. The CDR3 is 18 amino acids. Per the germline V gene, CDR1 is MGHRA and CDR2 is YSYEKL. With 0 bases clipped from V and 4 bases from J, the junction kept 11 bases outside the gene matches. The DNA of the CDR3 is TGCGCCAGCAGCCAAGATTTAACTAGCGGGGGATTAGGGTACGAGCAGTACTTC. This gives the protein CASSQDLTSGGLGYEQYF.

The V call is TRBV9, the J call TRBJ1-2; no firm D call. There are 14 residues in the CDR3. Per germline, CDR1 SGDLS and CDR2 YYNGEE. Trimming cost V 0 bases and J 5 bases, with 11 bases left between them. In nucleotides, the CDR3 is TGTGCCAGCAGCGTAGCTGAGGGCAGGTATGGCTACACCTTC. The encoded protein is CASSVAEGRYGYTF.

This chain uses TRBV5-1 with TRBJ2-7, with 7 positions matching TRBD1. The CDR3 spans 13 residues. Germline CDR1 SGHRS, CDR2 YFSETQ. The V and J ends lost 5 bases and 4 bases, in that order; junction bases with no gene match: 6. The CDR3 loop is CASSSPQGYEQYF. DNA for the CDR3: TGCGCCAGCAGTTCTCCACAGGGGTACGAGCAGTACTTC.

The J gene is TRBJ2-5, the V gene TRBV25-1; D might be TRBD2 (6 bases). V lost 1 base and J lost 7, with 16 bases in between. The CDR3 extends over 15 amino acids. Germline lookup yields CDR1 MGHDK and CDR2 SYGVNS. The CDR3 region is CASSEFRLEAGTQYF. DNA for the CDR3: TGTGCCAGCAGTGAATTTAGACTAGAGGCAGGGACCCAGTACTTC. The full variable domain, with the rest looked up from reference TRBV25-1 and TRBJ2-5, is EADIYQTPRYLVIGTGKKITLECSQTMGHDKMYWYQQDPGMELHLIHYSYGVNSTEKGDLSSESTVSRIRTEHFPLTLESARPSHTSQYLCASSEFRLEAGTQYFGPGTRLLVL.

V is TRBV6-2 or TRBV6-3 and J is TRBJ2-1; a possible D gene is TRBD1 (5 bases). There are 19 residues in the CDR3. Trimming pared 0 bases from V and 12 bases from J, leaving 30 bases between. Germline CDR1 MNHEY, CDR2 SVGEGT. CDR3 nucleotides: TGTGCCAGCAGTTACTCGATCACCGCGGCGTCTCAGACAGAGGTTGGGCAGTTCTTC. It codes for CASSYSITAASQTEVGQFF.

The chain has TRBV18 and TRBJ2-5, with 10 bases lining up with TRBD1. This CDR3 has 15 amino acids. After removal of 0 bases from V and 4 bases from J, the junction contained 2 bases not matched to a gene. CDR1 KGHSH and CDR2 LQKENI come from the germline V gene. The CDR3: CASSPPRTGGETQYF. The CDR3 DNA reads TGTGCCAGCTCACCACCACGGACAGGGGGAGAGACCCAGTACTTC.

The chain joins TRBV19 to TRBJ1-3, with D maybe TRBD1 (6 bases). The CDR3 runs to 14 residues. The ends were cut back, 5 bases at V and 2 bases at J, with 10 bases in the middle. Germline CDR1 is LNHDA and CDR2 is SQIVND (reference sequence). The CDR3 sequence is CASSLTGPGNTIYF. The DNA of the CDR3 is TGTGCCAGTAGTCTAACAGGGCCTGGAAACACCATATATTTT.

The genes are TRBV6-4 and TRBJ2-3; D perhaps matches TRBD2 (6 bases). This CDR3 spans 14 amino acids. Germline lookup yields CDR1 MRHNA and CDR2 SNTAGT. The V gene lost 4 bases and the J gene lost 2 bases, with 10 bases spanning the gap. As DNA, the CDR3 is TGTGCCAGCAGTGTGGGAGGCCACACAGATACGCAGTATTTT. This sequence encodes CASSVGGHTDTQYF.

The rearrangement uses TRBV27 and TRBJ2-5; D not resolved. The CDR3 consists of 14 residues. V was pared by 5 bases and J by 2 bases, with 12 bases between. Germline lookup yields CDR1 MNHEY and CDR2 SMNVEV (reference sequence). CDR3 nucleotide sequence: TGTGCCAGCAGTCTGTGGGCGCGTCAAGAGACCCAGTACTTC. As protein: CASSLWARQETQYF.